These 8 T cell receptor beta chains came from one sample sequenced in a study of molecular identifiers for immune sequencing clone quantification. Via MiXCR, TCRdb re-called the PCR reads, giving one row per CDR3 protein. The table includes 550,000 to 750,000 distinct CDR3 sequences, 15% to 20% detected once. Sequencing was carried out using naive CD8+ T cells from blood, with Jurkat cell RNA spiked in. Subset described: FACS-sorted CD8+CD4-CCR7+CD45RA+ naive T cells. The origin of the receptors is a human donor in good health. Some libraries in this study had Jurkat cell RNA spiked in.

The rearrangement links TRBV20-1 to TRBJ1-2; D ambiguous. CDR1 and CDR2 from the germline V gene are DFQATT and SNEGSKA (reference sequence). V dropped 2 bases and J dropped 9 bases, with 16 bases sitting between them. The CDR3 runs to 13 residues. This CDR3 is CSARNLGSASYTF. The CDR3 DNA follows: TGCAGTGCTAGAAATTTGGGCAGTGCGAGCTACACCTTC.

Only one count was recorded for this clonotype. The chain couples TRBV20-1 to TRBJ2-7, with D perhaps TRBD1 or TRBD2 (5 bases each). Germline V gene data show CDR1 as DFQATT and CDR2 as SNEGSKA (reference sequence). The CDR3 is 13 amino acids. The V and J ends lost 4 bases and 3 bases respectively, with 13 bases between them. DNA for the CDR3: TGCAGTGCTAATGGCCAGGGAGTCTACGAGCAGTACTTC. Its translation: CSANGQGVYEQYF.

On this clonotype: Sequence at one end of the junction differs from germline and may be a read error. This rearrangement joins TRBV27 to TRBJ1-5; possible D gene TRBD1, 5 bases. CDR3 size: 14 residues. From germline, CDR1 is MNHEY and CDR2 SMNVEV (reference sequence). The CDR3 reads CASCLLGPNQPQHF. The CDR3, as DNA: TGTGCCAGCTGTTTACTGGGGCCCAATCAGCCCCAGCATTTT.

This clonotype was seen at least ten times. The CDR3 region has the DNA TGTGCCAGCGCAGACAACCTTGAAGCTTTCTTT. Translating it yields CASADNLEAFF. V usage is TRBV6-2 or TRBV6-3 and J usage is TRBJ1-1; no clear D gene. Trimming cost V 8 bases and J 7 bases, with 11 bases left between them. CDR1 MNHEY and CDR2 SVGEGT come from the germline V gene. The CDR3 covers 11 residues.

This clonotype was detected a few times. The chain uses TRBV4-3 and TRBJ1-1; maybe TRBD1 (5 bases). The CDR3 length is 15 residues. V dropped 3 bases and J dropped 3 bases, with 14 bases sitting between them. Germline V lookup: CDR1 LGHNA, CDR2 YSLEER. CDR3 amino acids: CASSHYSGGDTEAFF. DNA of the CDR3: TGCGCCAGCAGCCATTACTCTGGAGGGGACACTGAAGCTTTCTTT.

V gene TRBV4-3 combines with J gene TRBJ2-2; D unresolved. V lost 0 bases to trimming and J lost 3 bases, with 8 bases between them. Per germline, CDR1 LGHNA and CDR2 YSLEER. The length of the CDR3 is 15 residues. Here the CDR3 reads CASSQDGPHTGELFF. CDR3 in DNA: TGCGCCAGCAGCCAAGATGGGCCCCACACCGGGGAGCTGTTTTTT.

This clonotype was seen many times. The chain is built from TRBV6-2 or TRBV6-3 and TRBJ2-7, with 9 bases lining up with TRBD2. There are 12 residues in the CDR3. The trim removed 8 bases at V and 3 bases at J, leaving 2 bases unmatched. From germline, CDR1 is MNHEY and CDR2 SVGEGT. The DNA of the CDR3 is TGTGCCAGCGGAGCGGGAGGCTACGAGCAGTACTTC. Amino acid sequence: CASGAGGYEQYF.

On this clonotype itself: Given a much more abundant clone one base away, this may be a read error. This chain joins TRBV5-4 and TRBJ2-7; weak D call: TRBD2 (6 bases). The CDR3 runs to 13 residues. Germline V gene lookup returns CDR1 SGHNT and CDR2 YYREEE (reference sequence). The V end was cut by 4 bases, the J end by 9 bases, with 17 bases between. This chain's CDR3 is CASSHSPGDGQYF. CDR3 sequence (DNA): TGTGCCAGCAGCCACAGTCCGGGGGACGGGCAGTACTTC.